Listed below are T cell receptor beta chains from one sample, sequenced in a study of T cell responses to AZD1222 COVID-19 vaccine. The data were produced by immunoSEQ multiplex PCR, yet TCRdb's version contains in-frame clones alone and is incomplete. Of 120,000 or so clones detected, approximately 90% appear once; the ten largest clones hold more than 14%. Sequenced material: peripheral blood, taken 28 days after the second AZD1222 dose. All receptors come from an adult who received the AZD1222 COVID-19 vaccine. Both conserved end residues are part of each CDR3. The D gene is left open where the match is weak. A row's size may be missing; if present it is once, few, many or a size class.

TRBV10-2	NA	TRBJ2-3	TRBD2	CARAAGGSTDTQYF	TGCGCCAGGGCCGCCGGGGGGAGCACAGATACGCAGTATTTT
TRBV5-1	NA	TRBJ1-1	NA	CASSLVPTGNTEAFF	TGCGCCAGCAGCTTGGTACCGACGGGGAACACTGAAGCTTTCTTT
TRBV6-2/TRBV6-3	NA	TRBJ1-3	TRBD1	CASSRTGDGNTIYF	TGTGCCAGCAGCCGGACAGGGGACGGAAACACCATATATTTT
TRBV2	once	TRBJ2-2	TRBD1	CASSGQGADTGELFF	TGTGCCAGCTCGGGACAGGGGGCCGACACCGGGGAGCTGTTTTTT
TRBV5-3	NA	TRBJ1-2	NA	CARSLDEQLYGYTF	TGTGCCAGAAGCTTAGATGAACAGCTATATGGCTACACCTTC
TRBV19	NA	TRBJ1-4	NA	CASCPGPYSEKLFF	TGTGCCAGTTGTCCTGGGCCATACTCTGAAAAACTGTTTTTT
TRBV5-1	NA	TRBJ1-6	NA	CASSLAATGSYNSPLHF	TGCGCCAGCAGCTTGGCCGCGACAGGTTCCTATAATTCACCCCTCCACTTT
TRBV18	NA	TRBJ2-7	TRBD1	CASSPPGQGFYEQYF	TGTGCCAGCTCACCTCCCGGACAGGGGTTTTACGAGCAGTACTTC
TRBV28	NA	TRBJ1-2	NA	CASRPTGQDYGYTF	TGTGCCAGCAGGCCCACGGGGCAGGACTATGGCTACACCTTC
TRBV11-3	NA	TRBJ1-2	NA	CASSPNRVKGYTF	TGTGCCAGCAGCCCTAACAGGGTCAAAGGCTACACCTTC
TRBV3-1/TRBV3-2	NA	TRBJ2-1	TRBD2	CASSSSGTSGGWSSYNEQFF	TGTGCCAGCAGCTCCTCCGGGACTAGCGGGGGGTGGAGCTCCTACAATGAGCAGTTCTTC
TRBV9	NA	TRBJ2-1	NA	CASSVGSLGVNEQFF	TGTGCCAGCAGCGTAGGCTCCCTGGGGGTCAATGAGCAGTTCTTC
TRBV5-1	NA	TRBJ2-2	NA	CASSTISTNTGELFF	TGCGCCAGCAGCACTATATCGACTAACACCGGGGAGCTGTTTTTT
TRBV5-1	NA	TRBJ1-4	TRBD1	CASSLGQGVGKLFF	TGCGCCAGCAGCCTCGGACAGGGCGTGGGGAAACTGTTTTTT
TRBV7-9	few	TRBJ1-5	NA	CASSLGAGVQPQHF	TGTGCCAGCAGCTTAGGAGCGGGGGTCCAGCCCCAGCATTTT
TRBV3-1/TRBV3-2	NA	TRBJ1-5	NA	CASSQGPRGQPQHF	TGTGCCAGCAGCCAGGGACCGAGGGGACAGCCCCAGCATTTT
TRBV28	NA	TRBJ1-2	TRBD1	CASSQGQGLSF	TGTGCCAGCAGTCAAGGACAGGGTCTATCGTTC
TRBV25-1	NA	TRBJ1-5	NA	CASSGTQGQPQHF	TGTGCCAGCAGTGGGACCCAAGGACAGCCCCAGCATTTT
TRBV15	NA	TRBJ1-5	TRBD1	CATSILQGAQPQHF	TGTGCCACCAGCATATTACAGGGGGCTCAGCCCCAGCATTTT